Included here is one TCR beta chain sequence, with context. What it binds is not known. This entry comes from a study of OX40 agonist ivuxolimab in advanced cancers. On the study more broadly: With ivuxolimab, an agonistic anti-OX40 (CD134) antibody, patients were treated. Patients were roughly 81% male with ages roughly 23 to 90, mean 60.

Assay used: immunoSEQ multiplex PCR; TCRdb lists only in-frame clones, some missing. There are 65,000 to 80,000 clones in the sample; approximately 80% occur only once, and roughly 0.48% lies in the top ten. Study outcomes and limitations: At 0.1 to 3.0 mg/kg and by week 6, clonal expansion occurred in CD4+ and CD8+ blood T cells.

This CDR3 region has 14 residues. Trimming cost V 5 bases and J 6 bases; bases outside gene matches: 2. Per the germline V gene, CDR1 is ENHRY and CDR2 is SYGVKD. The origin of this receptor is an adult with an advanced solid tumor such as melanoma, head and neck, liver or kidney cancer. The chain uses TRBV10-3 and TRBJ1-4; 11 bases fit TRBD1. Sequencing was performed on CD4+ or CD8+ T cells sorted from blood, taken in a trial of the OX40 agonist ivuxolimab. CDR3: CAISRGQGDEKLFF. CDR3 bases: TGTGCCATCAGTAGGGGACAGGGGGATGAAAAACTGTTTTTT.